This entry lists 14 T cell receptor beta chains sequenced from one sample in a study of naive and memory T cell subsets listed by TCRdb under 2017. Libraries were made using 5' RACE. The sample was run on an Illumina MiSeq. The ligated cDNA was amplified by four rounds of PCR, in which nested alpha and beta constant region primers were used together with the SP2 primer. TCRdb reran the public reads through fastp at Q25 and MiXCR, keeping productive beta chains. For every CDR3 protein sequence, its rows merge into one entry that carries the most common genes and DNA. The sample table lists more than 50,000 distinct CDR3 sequences, approximately 8.5% of them with a count of one. The top ten clonotypes cover around 21% of the sample. The study described a robust, sensitive protocol for amplifying, sequencing and analyzing TCRs, using 3' ligation of a UMI-containing oligonucleotide to TCR cDNA. The receptors derive from a female donor in good health.

This clonotype was seen only a few times. The chain links TRBV18 to TRBJ1-1; TRBD1 matches 10 bases. In germline, CDR1 is KGHSH, CDR2 LQKENI. V lost 4 bases, J lost 1 base, and 6 bases stayed unmatched. The CDR3 has 16 residues. The CDR3 DNA reads as TGTGCCAGCTCACTGGACAGGGGGAGGACGAACACTGAAGCTTTCTTT. Its translation is CASSLDRGRTNTEAFF.

Many counts were recorded for this clonotype. This chain links TRBV5-8 with TRBJ2-6; D remains ambiguous. Germline V gene sequence: CDR1 SGHTS, CDR2 YDEGEE. The CDR3 contains 15 residues. Trimming stripped 2 bases from V and 3 bases from J, with 9 bases between. CDR3 region: CASSFGPHGANVLTF. CDR3 bases: TGTGCCAGCAGCTTCGGTCCACATGGGGCCAACGTCCTGACTTTC.

This clonotype has a count of ten or more. This CDR3 is CASSKGTGNQPQHF. In nucleotides, the CDR3 is TGTGCCAGCAGCAAAGGGACAGGGAATCAGCCCCAGCATTTT. This sequence joins TRBV7-6 and TRBJ1-5; 9 bases are a match to TRBD1. There are 14 residues in the CDR3. Germline CDR1 and CDR2: SGHVS and FNYEAQ. V lost 5 bases and J lost 4; bases outside the gene matches: 3.

The J gene is TRBJ1-5, the V gene TRBV3-1, with 10 bases matching TRBD1. CDR3 length equals 15 residues. Per germline, CDR1 LGHDT and CDR2 YNNKEL (reference sequence). J was trimmed by 7 bases and V by 2 bases; bases with no gene match: 5. CDR3 residues: CASSQRQGAHQPQHF. The CDR3 coding sequence is TGTGCCAGCAGCCAAAGACAGGGGGCGCACCAGCCCCAGCATTTT.

The chain couples TRBV5-1 to TRBJ2-5; a possible D gene is TRBD2 (6 bases). Trimming removed 4 bases from V and 4 bases from J, with 14 bases in between. The CDR3 loop spans 14 amino acids. Looked up from germline, CDR1 is SGHRS and CDR2 is YFSETQ. DNA for the CDR3: TGCGCCAGCAGCCCCGGGAGTTGGCGAGAGACCCAGTACTTC. Translated: CASSPGSWRETQYF.

The J gene is TRBJ2-1, the V gene TRBV20-1; TRBD2 matches at 9 bases. The CDR3 has 16 amino acids. The trim removed 6 bases at V and 0 bases at J, leaving 9 bases unmatched. The germline CDR1 and CDR2 sequences are DFQATT and SNEGSKA (reference sequence). Here the CDR3 reads CSAALGGRGSYNEQFF. In DNA form, the CDR3 reads TGCAGTGCCGCCCTGGGCGGGAGGGGCTCCTACAATGAGCAGTTCTTC.

This sequence joins TRBV7-2 and TRBJ2-1; TRBD2 matches 10 bases. Germline-derived CDR1 and CDR2 are SGHTA and FQGNSA. The CDR3 length is 22 residues. V was pared by 1 base and J by 5 bases, with 23 bases of the junction left unmatched. This CDR3 is CASSLGMWASGRQGDLDNEQFF. The CDR3 coding sequence is TGTGCCAGCAGCTTAGGCATGTGGGCTAGCGGGAGACAAGGTGATTTGGACAATGAGCAGTTCTTC.

This clonotype was seen a handful of times. This chain uses TRBV6-6 with TRBJ1-3, with unresolved D. Trimming cost V 6 bases and J 3 bases, with 21 bases left between them. Germline V lookup: CDR1 MNHNY, CDR2 SVGAGI (reference sequence). This CDR3 comprises 17 residues. The DNA for the CDR3 is TGTGCCAGCAGCCCTCTGGACGCATCTTCCTTTGGAAACACCATATATTTT. It encodes CASSPLDASSFGNTIYF.

The J gene is TRBJ1-5, the V gene TRBV20-1, with D possibly TRBD1 on 6 matching bases. CDR3 length equals 14 residues. Trimming pared 0 bases from V and 8 bases from J, leaving 14 bases between. CDR1 is DFQATT and CDR2 is SNEGSKA in the germline V gene (reference sequence). CDR3 nucleotides: TGCAGTGCTAGAGATTCAAACAGGGCGGAGCCCCAGCATTTT. The encoded protein is CSARDSNRAEPQHF.

This clonotype was detected ten times or more. J is TRBJ2-7 and V is TRBV5-1; 9 bases are a match to TRBD1. J was trimmed by 3 bases and V by 3 bases; bases with no gene match: 10. The CDR3 covers 16 residues. Germline CDR1 SGHRS, CDR2 YFSETQ. The CDR3 nucleotides are TGCGCCAGCAGCTCGGGACAGGGCCGATCCAGCTACGAGCAGTACTTC. Residues: CASSSGQGRSSYEQYF. Looking up the rest from reference TRBV5-1 and TRBJ2-7 gives the full variable domain: KAGVTQTPRYLIKTRGQQVTLSCSPISGHRSVSWYQQTPGQGLQFLFEYFSETQRNKGNFPGRFSGRQFSNSRSEMNVSTLELGDSALYLCASSSGQGRSSYEQYFGPGTRLTVT.

This clonotype was counted at least ten times. This chain joins TRBV7-9 and TRBJ2-7; D is perhaps TRBD1 (5 bases). The V gene's germline CDR1 is SEHNR and CDR2 FQNEAQ (reference sequence). The CDR3 has 13 amino acids. V was pared by 6 bases and J by 6 bases, with 15 bases between. The CDR3 bases are TGTGCCAGCAGATCCTCAGGGCGCCGCGAGCAGTACTTC. Translation: CASRSSGRREQYF.

This clonotype was seen repeatedly, ten times or more. The chain is built from TRBV7-8 and TRBJ1-6, with 8 positions matching TRBD1. The length of the CDR3 is 19 residues. CDR1 and CDR2 (germline): SGHVS, FQNEAQ. After removal of 1 base from V and 6 bases from J, the junction contained 14 bases not matched to a gene. CDR3 sequence reads: CASSLVRFRTGLGNSPLHF. In DNA form, the CDR3 reads TGTGCCAGCAGCTTAGTCAGATTTCGGACAGGGTTGGGTAATTCACCCCTCCACTTT.

This clonotype was detected many times. CDR3 nucleotide sequence: TGTGCCAGCAGCCAGGGTGGACGTACTACCAATCAGCCCCAGCATTTT. Amino acid sequence: CASSQGGRTTNQPQHF. J is TRBJ1-5 and V is TRBV14; D remains ambiguous. Trimming cost V 3 bases and J 3 bases, with 15 bases left between them. Germline lookup yields CDR1 SGHDN and CDR2 FVKESK. CDR3 size: 16 residues.

This clonotype was detected many times. The chain combines TRBV2 with TRBJ2-7, with D possibly matching TRBD2 (5 bases). V was pared by 4 bases and J by 4 bases, with 17 bases between. The CDR3 sequence is 15 residues long. Germline V gene sequence: CDR1 SNHLY, CDR2 FYNNEI. The CDR3 is CASSAQALGVYEQYF. CDR3 bases: TGTGCCAGCAGTGCCCAGGCCCTCGGGGTTTACGAGCAGTACTTC.